This T cell receptor beta chain is drawn from a study of blood T cell repertoires in COVID-19. V lost 1 base to trimming and J lost 6 bases; unmatched junction nucleotides: 6. This CDR3 region has 16 residues. The germline V gene encodes CDR1 MGHRA and CDR2 YSYEKL. Here immunoSEQ multiplex PCR was the method, and the copy in TCRdb shows in-frame clones only, minus some. Found here are roughly 190,000 clones, around nine tenths of them singletons; the top ten hold 2.5% to 4%. The specimen was peripheral blood. This rearrangement joins TRBV4-1 to TRBJ1-5; 10 nucleotides agree with TRBD1. This TCR was recovered from a man between 70 and 80 years old with acute or convalescent COVID-19. This CDR3 reads CASSQVGQGGGQPQHF. The CDR3 bases are TGCGCCAGCAGCCAAGTCGGACAGGGGGGTGGTCAGCCCCAGCATTTT.